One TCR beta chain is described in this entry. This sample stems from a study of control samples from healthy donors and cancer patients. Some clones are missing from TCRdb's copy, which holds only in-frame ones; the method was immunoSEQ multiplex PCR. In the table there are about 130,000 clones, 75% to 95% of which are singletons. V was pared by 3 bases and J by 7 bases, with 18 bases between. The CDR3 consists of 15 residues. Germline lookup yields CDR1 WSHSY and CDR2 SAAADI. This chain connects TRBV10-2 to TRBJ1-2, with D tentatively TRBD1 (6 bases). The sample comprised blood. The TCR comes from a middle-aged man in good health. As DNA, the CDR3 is TGCGCCAGCAGTGAAGTTTTGAACAGGGAGGCTGGCTACACCTTC. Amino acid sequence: CASSEVLNREAGYTF.